Below are 29 T cell receptor beta chains sequenced from a single sample in a study of cytomegalovirus exposure and HLA in healthy donors. PCR amplification relied on 60 Vbeta primers (plus 13 Jbeta primers). Assay used: immunoSEQ multiplex PCR; TCRdb lists only in-frame clones, some missing. The sample records 85,000 to 90,000 clones, roughly three quarters being singletons. The sequencing input was PBMCs. These receptors were taken from a man younger than 45 in good health and CMV-seronegative.

This clone is a singleton in its sample. J is TRBJ1-2 and V is TRBV6-1, with 8 nucleotides matching TRBD1. This CDR3 is 16 amino acids long. Germline CDR1 and CDR2: MNHNS and SASEGT. The V gene end was trimmed by 0 bases and the J gene end by 8 bases; junction bases not matched to a gene: 11. As DNA, the CDR3 is TGTGCCAGCAGTGAAGCCCGGACAGGGACCTGGGAGGGCTACACCTTC. This gives the protein CASSEARTGTWEGYTF.

There are a few counts of this clone. V is TRBV15 and J is TRBJ1-5; D not certain. This CDR3 is 13 amino acids long. Germline CDR1 reads LNHNV; CDR2 reads YYDKDF (reference sequence). Trimming pared 8 bases from V and 0 bases from J, leaving 8 bases between. CDR3 DNA sequence: TGTGCCACCGGGCTACGTAGCAATCAGCCCCAGCATTTT. Translated, it gives CATGLRSNQPQHF. Supplemented by reference TRBV15 and TRBJ1-5, the full variable domain reads DAMVIQNPRYQVTQFGKPVTLSCSQTLNHNVMYWYQQKSSQAPKLLFHYYDKDFNNEADTPDNFQSRRPNTSFCFLDIRSPGLGDTAMYLCATGLRSNQPQHFGDGTRLSIL.

In the case of this clone: The germline gene is not matched at one end of the junction; a read error may be the cause. The chain combines TRBV7-7 with TRBJ2-5; no clear D. CDR3 size: 13 residues. The germline V gene has CDR1 SSHAT and CDR2 FNYEAQ (reference sequence). The CDR3 region has the DNA TGTGCTAGCAGCCTAGGGCAGCAAGAGACCCAGTACTTC. This codes for CASSLGQQETQYF.

This clone was seen only a few times. V usage is TRBV28 and J usage is TRBJ2-2; D is possibly TRBD2 (5 bases). The CDR3 consists of 14 residues. Trimming shortened V by 3 bases and J by 1 base, and 6 bases separated the two germline ends. Germline V gene sequence: CDR1 MDHEN, CDR2 SYDVKM. The CDR3 DNA is TGTGCCAGCAGTTTCGGGGTGAACACCGGGGAGCTGTTTTTT. Its translation is CASSFGVNTGELFF.

V usage is TRBV5-4 and J usage is TRBJ2-3, with TRBD1 matching 8 bases. The ends lost 7 bases at V and 1 base at J; junction bases unmatched: 5. Germline lookup yields CDR1 SGHNT and CDR2 YYREEE (reference sequence). CDR3 size: 14 residues. This chain's CDR3 is CASHGQGGTDTQYF. CDR3 bases: TGTGCCAGCCACGGACAGGGAGGCACAGATACGCAGTATTTT.

The chain couples TRBV5-6 to TRBJ2-3; D perhaps matches TRBD1 (5 bases). The CDR3 length is 17 residues. The germline V and J ends were trimmed by 1 base and 2 bases, with 17 bases remaining between them. CDR1 and CDR2 from the germline V gene are SGHDT and YYEEEE. CDR3 loop: CASSLFTRARNTDTQYF. In DNA form, the CDR3 reads TGTGCCAGCAGCTTGTTTACCAGGGCGCGCAACACAGATACGCAGTATTTT.

The V and J genes are TRBV7-2 and TRBJ1-5, with D uncertain. Trimming took off 5 bases at V and 0 bases at J, with 14 bases between the two ends. The CDR3 length is 16 residues. Germline CDR1 is SGHTA and CDR2 is FQGNSA. CDR3 coding DNA: TGTGCCAGCAGCGCTTCCGGCCGGGGTAGCAATCAGCCCCAGCATTTT. Its translation: CASSASGRGSNQPQHF. Full variable domain (missing parts from reference TRBV7-2 and TRBJ1-5): GAGVSQSPSNKVTEKGKDVELRCDPISGHTALYWYRQSLGQGLEFLIYFQGNSAPDKSGLPSDRFSAERTGGSVSTLTIQRTQQEDSAVYLCASSASGRGSNQPQHFGDGTRLSIL.

The V call is TRBV15, the J call TRBJ1-5; D is possibly TRBD1 (6 bases). The V and J ends lost 0 bases and 6 bases respectively, with 6 bases between them. The CDR3 has 13 residues. CDR1 and CDR2 (germline): LNHNV, YYDKDF (reference sequence). The chain's CDR3 is CATSRDRGQPQHF. CDR3 bases: TGTGCCACCAGCAGAGACAGGGGTCAGCCCCAGCATTTT.

This clone was detected once. J is TRBJ2-7 and V is TRBV30, with D tentatively TRBD1 or TRBD2 (5 bases each). This CDR3 has 11 amino acids. Germline lookup yields CDR1 GTSNPN and CDR2 SVGIG (reference sequence). Trimming took off 8 bases at V and 1 base at J, with 9 bases between the two ends. The CDR3 DNA follows: TGTGCCGGGACGGGATCCTACGAGCAGTACTTC. Translated: CAGTGSYEQYF.

The chain is built from TRBV19 and TRBJ2-7; D uncertain. Trimming took off 4 bases at V and 0 bases at J, with 7 bases between the two ends. This CDR3 has 13 amino acids. CDR1 and CDR2 (germline): LNHDA, SQIVND (reference sequence). CDR3 DNA sequence: TGTGCCAGTAGTACCGCGGACTCCTACGAGCAGTACTTC. Its translation: CASSTADSYEQYF.

CDR3 bases: TGTGCCAGCAGCCAAGAGGCCGGGACATTCGCTGAAGCTTTCTTT. Its translation is CASSQEAGTFAEAFF. V gene TRBV4-2 combines with J gene TRBJ1-1, with a possible D match to TRBD1 (6 bases). The CDR3 runs 15 residues. Germline CDR1 and CDR2: LGHNA and YNFKEQ. The germline V and J ends were trimmed by 0 bases and 6 bases, with 14 bases remaining between them.

V usage is TRBV6-1 and J usage is TRBJ2-7; possibly TRBD1 for D (5 bases). Germline V CDR1 and CDR2: MNHNS, SASEGT. This CDR3 is 12 amino acids long. V shed 8 bases and J shed 2 bases, with 10 bases lying between them. The CDR3 bases are TGTGCCAGCGAGGACAAACCCTACGAGCAGTACTTC. Translated, it gives CASEDKPYEQYF.

This rearrangement joins TRBV7-2 to TRBJ2-7; D may be TRBD2 (5 bases). The V end was cut by 7 bases, the J end by 0 bases, with 16 bases between. The CDR3 is 15 amino acids. CDR1 is SGHTA, CDR2 FQGNSA, per germline. The CDR3 is CASIVRPTSSYEQYF. CDR3 coding DNA: TGTGCCAGCATCGTACGACCTACTAGCTCCTACGAGCAGTACTTC. The variable domain in full, with the rest retrieved from reference TRBV7-2 and TRBJ2-7, is GAGVSQSPSNKVTEKGKDVELRCDPISGHTALYWYRQSLGQGLEFLIYFQGNSAPDKSGLPSDRFSAERTGGSVSTLTIQRTQQEDSAVYLCASIVRPTSSYEQYFGPGTRLTVT.

The V gene is TRBV6-5, the J gene TRBJ1-5, with D possibly matching TRBD1 (5 bases). CDR1 and CDR2 (germline): MNHEY, SVGAGI. The CDR3 contains 14 residues. V was shortened by 5 bases and J by 4 bases, with 12 bases between the two germline ends. The CDR3 protein is CASSPPGINQPQHF. CDR3 coding DNA: TGTGCCAGCAGTCCCCCAGGGATTAATCAGCCCCAGCATTTT.

The chain has TRBV28 and TRBJ2-3; D may be TRBD1 (6 bases). CDR3 size: 15 residues. Between the trimmed V and J ends, which lost 3 bases and 3 bases, there was a span of 13 bases. Germline values: CDR1 MDHEN, CDR2 SYDVKM. CDR3: CASSFPGVPTDTQYF. Written as DNA, the CDR3 is TGTGCCAGCAGTTTCCCAGGGGTACCAACAGATACGCAGTATTTT.

The CDR3 sequence is CASSYTGDRDNSPLHF. The CDR3 DNA is TGTGCCAGCAGTTATACAGGGGATCGAGATAATTCACCCCTCCACTTT. The chain couples TRBV6-5 to TRBJ1-6, with TRBD1 matching over 7 bases. With 3 bases clipped from V and 5 bases from J, the junction kept 7 bases outside the gene matches. CDR1 and CDR2 (germline): MNHEY, SVGAGI. This CDR3 comprises 16 residues.

The genes are TRBV5-6 and TRBJ2-3; D unclear. The V gene lost 0 bases and the J gene lost 0 bases, with 11 bases spanning the gap. Germline assignment: CDR1 SGHDT and CDR2 YYEEEE. The CDR3 is made up of 16 amino acids. DNA of the CDR3: TGTGCCAGCAGCTTGGTTGGGCCTGCTAGCACAGATACGCAGTATTTT. This translates into CASSLVGPASTDTQYF. Looking up the rest from reference TRBV5-6 and TRBJ2-3 gives the full variable domain: DAGVTQSPTHLIKTRGQQVTLRCSPKSGHDTVSWYQQALGQGPQFIFQYYEEEERQRGNFPDRFSGHQFPNYSSELNVNALLLGDSALYLCASSLVGPASTDTQYFGPGTRLTVL.

This chain links TRBV7-2 with TRBJ1-2; 8 positions agree with TRBD1. Germline CDR1 is SGHTA and CDR2 is FQGNSA. This CDR3 has 14 residues. V gave up 5 bases and J gave up 5 bases; unmatched junction bases: 7. Here the CDR3 DNA reads TGTGCCAGCAGCGCAGACAGGGGAGAATATGGCTACACCTTC. It translates to CASSADRGEYGYTF. Using reference TRBV7-2 and TRBJ1-2 for the parts outside the CDR3, the full variable domain is GAGVSQSPSNKVTEKGKDVELRCDPISGHTALYWYRQSLGQGLEFLIYFQGNSAPDKSGLPSDRFSAERTGGSVSTLTIQRTQQEDSAVYLCASSADRGEYGYTFGSGTRLTVV.

The rearrangement joins TRBV28 to TRBJ1-6; D remains unclear. This CDR3 spans 15 amino acids. Trimming removed 4 bases from V and 7 bases from J, with 14 bases in between. In germline, CDR1 is MDHEN, CDR2 SYDVKM. Written as DNA, the CDR3 is TGTGCCAGCAGTTGGCCCGACACGGTGAATTCACCCCTCCACTTT. The encoded protein is CASSWPDTVNSPLHF.

This sequence joins TRBV7-6 and TRBJ1-6; D might be TRBD1 (5 bases). Germline V gene data show CDR1 as SGHVS and CDR2 as FNYEAQ. This CDR3 contains 14 residues. V lost 0 bases and J lost 7, with 7 bases in between. CDR3 protein: CASSLARVNSPLHF. The CDR3 nucleotides read TGTGCCAGCAGCTTAGCCAGGGTGAATTCACCCCTCCACTTT.

This clone was found a few times. The rearrangement links TRBV5-1 to TRBJ2-1, with 9 nucleotides matching TRBD2. Per the germline V gene, CDR1 is SGHRS and CDR2 is YFSETQ. Trimming at V came to 0 bases and at J to 4 bases, leaving 2 bases not matched to a gene. This CDR3 has 15 residues. CDR3 sequence (DNA): TGCGCCAGCAGCTTGGGCGGGGGGGGATACAATGAGCAGTTCTTC. Translated: CASSLGGGGYNEQFF.

The chain employs TRBV11-2 and TRBJ2-2; TRBD2 matches at 12 bases. V shed 3 bases, J shed 4 bases, and the junction held 9 bases outside the gene matches. Germline V CDR1 and CDR2: SGHAT, FQNNGV. The CDR3 runs 18 residues. The CDR3 DNA sequence: TGTGCCAGCAGCTTTACTCGGCTAGCGGGGGGGCTCACCGGGGAGCTGTTTTTT. Its protein product is CASSFTRLAGGLTGELFF.

This chain uses TRBV28 with TRBJ1-6; D may be TRBD1 (5 bases). The CDR3 is 13 amino acids. Per germline, CDR1 MDHEN and CDR2 SYDVKM. V was trimmed by 5 bases and J by 10 bases, leaving 12 bases between them. The CDR3 nucleotides read TGTGCCAGCAGTGACAGCAGCGTCTCACCCCTCCACTTT. Its protein is CASSDSSVSPLHF.

The gene calls are TRBV5-1 and TRBJ2-7; TRBD2 matches at 12 bases. Per germline, CDR1 SGHRS and CDR2 YFSETQ. The junction had 5 bases not matched to a gene; V was cut back by 4 bases and J by 0 bases. The CDR3 consists of 16 residues. CDR3 in amino acids: CASSPGLAGPSYEQYF. The DNA of the CDR3 is TGCGCCAGCAGCCCGGGACTAGCGGGCCCCTCCTACGAGCAGTACTTC.

The CDR3 DNA reads as TGTGCCAGCTCACCGCTCGGGGGGGATGAAAAACTGTTTTTT. Its protein is CASSPLGGDEKLFF. The chain couples TRBV18 to TRBJ1-4; tentative D call: TRBD1 (5 bases). The germline CDR1 and CDR2 sequences are KGHSH and LQKENI. The CDR3 spans 14 residues. The V end lost 3 bases, the J end lost 6 bases, and 11 bases lay between the germline ends. The full variable domain, completed using reference TRBV18 and TRBJ1-4, is NAGVMQNPRHLVRRRGQEARLRCSPMKGHSHVYWYRQLPEEGLKFMVYLQKENIIDESGMPKERFSAEFPKEGPSILRIQQVVRGDSAAYFCASSPLGGDEKLFFGSGTQLSVL.

This clone was detected only once. This chain uses TRBV5-1 with TRBJ2-7; possible D gene TRBD2, 6 bases. From germline, CDR1 is SGHRS and CDR2 YFSETQ. Trimming took off 4 bases at V and 2 bases at J, with 10 bases between the two ends. The CDR3 loop spans 13 amino acids. CDR3 sequence reads: CASSPAGTYEQYF. The DNA of the CDR3 is TGCGCCAGCAGCCCTGCGGGGACCTACGAGCAGTACTTC.

This rearrangement joins TRBV30 to TRBJ1-1; D is perhaps TRBD1 (6 bases). This CDR3 has 15 amino acids. Trimming left V 2 bases short and J 2 bases short, with 15 bases between. CDR1 is GTSNPN and CDR2 is SVGIG in the germline V gene (reference sequence). The CDR3 region is CAWSPPRTDNTEAFF. In DNA form, the CDR3 reads TGTGCCTGGAGTCCTCCGAGGACAGATAACACTGAAGCTTTCTTT.

V usage is TRBV6-1 and J usage is TRBJ1-2; TRBD1 might be the D (5 bases). This CDR3 has 13 amino acids. V lost 6 bases, J lost 8 bases, and 16 bases lay in between. Germline V gene data show CDR1 as MNHNS and CDR2 as SASEGT. CDR3 DNA: TGTGCCAGCAGGCCGACAGTTCAAGGAGGCTACACCTTC. It translates to CASRPTVQGGYTF.

This clone was found a few times. The chain couples TRBV5-1 to TRBJ2-3, with 7 bases that match TRBD2. Germline V gene lookup returns CDR1 SGHRS and CDR2 YFSETQ. J was trimmed by 2 bases and V by 0 bases; bases with no gene match: 6. The CDR3 has 16 residues. DNA for the CDR3: TGCGCCAGCAGCTTGGCAGCAGCGGGGACCACAGATACGCAGTATTTT. It translates to CASSLAAAGTTDTQYF.